This T cell receptor (beta chain) stems from a study of cytotoxic CD8 clonotypes in ibrutinib-treated CLL. Study-wide context: Among responders, around 25 were partial and 2 complete; after median roughly 65 months, around 15 stayed remitted and roughly 12 progressed. Study-level points and caveats: Upon ibrutinib response clonality rose, and upon progression it fell back toward baseline. Shared public clonotypes were rare, and on treatment they either got smaller or stayed the same.

Points on this clone: As yet, its antigen is unknown.

Depth targeted 1 in 200,000 to 1 in 1 million T cells, averaging roughly 9.3x coverage per clonotype. Data came from immunoSEQ multiplex PCR; TCRdb stores just in-frame clones and leaves some out. This sample has 85,000 or so clones, with around 79% found just once. The sequences come from PBMCs, collected after 12 months of ibrutinib treatment. This sequence was found in a human donor with chronic lymphocytic leukemia.

The CDR3 DNA reads as TGCAGCGTTGATCTCCGAAACTACAATGAGCAGTTCTTC. Residues: CSVDLRNYNEQFF. The chain is built from TRBV29-1 and TRBJ2-1; D remains unclear. This CDR3 is built from 13 residues. Trimming cost V 3 bases and J 3 bases, with 9 bases left between them. Germline CDR1 is SQVTM and CDR2 is ANQGSEA.